This T cell receptor (beta chain) was captured in a study of cytomegalovirus exposure and HLA in healthy donors. Overall study context: An analysis done earlier identified 90 million to 120 million unique TCR beta sequences from approximately 180 million T cells.

Study results and caveats: The authors reported that TCR beta sequences could predict HLA-A and HLA-B alleles. These predictions were accurate for most subjects in the first cohort. Other equally common chains were less clonally expanded than HLA-associated TCR beta chains, a later analysis showed.

13 Jbeta primers and 60 Vbeta primers were used for the PCR. Profiled with immunoSEQ multiplex PCR; TCRdb holds only in-frame clones, not every one. The table includes about 150,000 clones, roughly 77% detected once. About this clone itself: As yet, its antigen is unknown.

Germline CDR1 MNHEY, CDR2 SVGAGI. Trimming took 5 bases from V and 3 from J, leaving 13 bases between them. The CDR3 is made up of 14 amino acids. The rearrangement joins TRBV6-5 to TRBJ1-1, with D uncertain. The sequence came from a man aged 25 to 40 in good health and CMV-seropositive. Sequencing was done on a sample of PBMCs. The CDR3 spells CASSGQVEDTEAFF. The CDR3 nucleotides are TGTGCCAGCAGTGGTCAGGTGGAGGACACTGAAGCTTTCTTT.